This T cell receptor (beta chain) was documented in a study of blood T cell repertoires in COVID-19 (TCRdb year 2020). Notes on the research overall: Samples from collaborators originated in the United States, Italy and Spain and spanned both the acute and convalescent phases of COVID-19. The material from the prospective study consisted of cDNA or gDNA derived from T cells, B-cell-depleted T cells, or PBMCs. Subjects who had been exposed to COVID-19, were actively infected with it, or had recovered from it provided the deeply sampled blood TCRbeta repertoires that made up the dataset. The repertoires were released in a freely available public database intended as a resource for research on the immune response to SARS-CoV-2. Samples came from the ongoing ImmuneRACE study (first 160 participants) plus 1,254 subjects from 6 global collaborators. The sample metadata nearly always contained a de-identified subject ID, COVID-19 status, age in years and sex. Where available, HLA class I and class II types were obtained from metadata supplied by the sample provider rather than from assay-based typing.

To note about this clone: Which antigen it targets is not known. No much larger clone exists at a distance of one base, and base qualities are not known.

In the prospective study, participants were about 18 to 89 years old, resided in fewer than 25 geographic areas of the United States, and were enrolled through a virtual design. In the prospective study, participants were assigned to cohorts based on the clinical history participants reported in a screening survey and a study questionnaire. In the prospective study, mobile phlebotomists collected whole blood, serum and a nasopharyngeal or oropharyngeal swab from each participant. Participants in the prospective study had the option to provide additional blood draws and questionnaires over a roughly two-month period. Before DNA extraction, blood samples from the prospective study were shipped at room temperature or frozen. TCRbeta CDR3 regions were amplified from genomic DNA using the immunoSEQ Assay, a bias-controlled multiplex PCR. The study's own analysis went as follows. The number of nucleated cells in each sample was estimated from the amplification of reference gene primers within the assay. To quantify the absolute abundance of each unique TCRbeta CDR3 rearrangement, sequence reads were collapsed and filtered. For each sample, productive Simpson clonality was calculated by taking the square root of Simpson's diversity index across productive rearrangements. TCRdb mirrors the immuneACCESS table, restricted to in-frame sequences. Some clones are absent from its copies; in checked studies, under half trace to an unresolved V gene, and the reason for the others is unknown. D and trimming were read from the DNA, whereas the V and J calls and clone size are those reported in that table. The sample profile shows about 200,000 clones; about four fifths of them were found once. The ten top clones hold around 9% of the sample.

The CDR3 sequence holds 15 residues, the cysteine and phenylalanine included. Left in the record is the CDR3 DNA by itself, 45 bases read in frame from the first base. The germline V gene (reference sequence) supplies CDR1 SEHNR and CDR2 FQNEAQ. Compared with germline, V lacks 5 bases and J lacks 5 bases; bases without a gene match: 7. General conclusions and limits of the study: Clinical and demographic metadata were provided uncurated, with the amount varying by source and participant.

This receptor was identified in a woman in her fifties or sixties with acute COVID-19. Sequencing was done on a sample of PBMCs or T cells enriched from blood (not recorded which). The sequence links TRBV7-9 to TRBJ1-4, with 8 bases in between that match TRBD1. The CDR3 is CASSPGQGANEKLFF. The DNA reads as follows: TGTGCCAGCAGCCCAGGACAGGGTGCGAATGAAAAACTGTTTTTT.